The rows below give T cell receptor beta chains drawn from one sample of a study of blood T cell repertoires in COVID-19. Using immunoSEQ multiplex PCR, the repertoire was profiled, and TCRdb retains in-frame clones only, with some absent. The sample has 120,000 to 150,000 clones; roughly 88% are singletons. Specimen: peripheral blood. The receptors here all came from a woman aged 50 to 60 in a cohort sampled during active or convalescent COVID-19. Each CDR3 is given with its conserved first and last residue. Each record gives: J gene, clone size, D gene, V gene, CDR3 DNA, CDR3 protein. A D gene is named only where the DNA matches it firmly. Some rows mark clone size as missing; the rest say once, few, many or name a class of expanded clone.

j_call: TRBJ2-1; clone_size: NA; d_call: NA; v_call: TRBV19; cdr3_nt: TGTGCCAGTACCCCGGGACTCGGGTCCTACAATGAGCAGTTCTTC; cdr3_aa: CASTPGLGSYNEQFF
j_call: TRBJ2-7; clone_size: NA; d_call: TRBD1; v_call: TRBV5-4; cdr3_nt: TGTGCCAGCAGCATGGACAGGGGATACGAGCAGTACTTC; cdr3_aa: CASSMDRGYEQYF
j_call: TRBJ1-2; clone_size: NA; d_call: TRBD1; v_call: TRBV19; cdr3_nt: TGTGCCAGTAGTGCGGAAGGCGGAGGGACAGGGTCTCATGGCTACACCTTC; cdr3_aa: CASSAEGGGTGSHGYTF
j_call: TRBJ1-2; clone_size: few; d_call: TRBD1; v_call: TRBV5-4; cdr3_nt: TGTGCCAGCAGGGCGGGACAGGTCTATGGCTACACCTTC; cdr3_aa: CASRAGQVYGYTF
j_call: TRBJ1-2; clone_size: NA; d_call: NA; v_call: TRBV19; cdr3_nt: TGTGCCAGTAGTGCCCCAGGCTATGGCTACACCTTC; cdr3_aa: CASSAPGYGYTF
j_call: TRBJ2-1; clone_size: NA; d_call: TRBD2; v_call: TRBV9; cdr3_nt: TGTGCCAGCACCGGATATAGCGGGGGGGCTAGTAATGAGCAGTTCTTC; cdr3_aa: CASTGYSGGASNEQFF
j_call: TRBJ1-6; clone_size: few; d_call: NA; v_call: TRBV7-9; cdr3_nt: TGTGCCAGCAGCTTAGGGAGCTCCTATAATTCACCCCTCCACTTT; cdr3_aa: CASSLGSSYNSPLHF
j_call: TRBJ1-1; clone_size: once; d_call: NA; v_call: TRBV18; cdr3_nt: TGTGCCAGCTCACCAGGGGCGAACACTGAAGCTTTCTTT; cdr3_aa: CASSPGANTEAFF
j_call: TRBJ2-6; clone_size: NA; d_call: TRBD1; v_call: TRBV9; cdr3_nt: TGTGCCAGACTCCTACCTACAGGGGGCGGTGGTGGGGCCAACGTCCTGACTTTC; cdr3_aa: CARLLPTGGGGGANVLTF
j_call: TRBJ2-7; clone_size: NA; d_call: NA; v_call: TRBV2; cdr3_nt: TGTGCCAGCACCGCGACAGGACGTGAGCAGTACTTC; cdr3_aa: CASTATGREQYF
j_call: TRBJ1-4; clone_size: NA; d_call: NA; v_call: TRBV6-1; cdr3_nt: TGTGCCAGCAGTGGCTCATCCGCCGGACAGAACAATGAAAAACTGTTTTTT; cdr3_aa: CASSGSSAGQNNEKLFF
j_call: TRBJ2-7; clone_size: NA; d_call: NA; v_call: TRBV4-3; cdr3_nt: TGCGCCAGCAGCCAAGAACGCAGGGGCTACGAGCAGTACTTC; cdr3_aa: CASSQERRGYEQYF
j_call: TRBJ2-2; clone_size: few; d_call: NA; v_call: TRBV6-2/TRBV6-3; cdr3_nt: TGTGCCAGCAGTTATACCCGCAGGGCGAACACCGGGGAGCTGTTTTTT; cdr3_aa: CASSYTRRANTGELFF
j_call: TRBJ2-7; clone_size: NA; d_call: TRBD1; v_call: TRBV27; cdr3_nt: TGTGCCAGCGCATGGACAGGGGTCTACGAGCAGTACTTC; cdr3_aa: CASAWTGVYEQYF
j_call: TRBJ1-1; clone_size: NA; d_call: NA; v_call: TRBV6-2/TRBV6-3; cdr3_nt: TGTGCCAGCAGCCTAAGGGCGGGGAACACTGAAGCTTTCTTT; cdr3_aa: CASSLRAGNTEAFF
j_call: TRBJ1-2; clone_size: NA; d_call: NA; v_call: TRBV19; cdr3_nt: TGTGCCAGTAGTGGAGACGACAGGTTCAACTATGGCTACACCTTC; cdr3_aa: CASSGDDRFNYGYTF
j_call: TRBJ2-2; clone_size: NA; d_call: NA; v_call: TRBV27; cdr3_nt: TGTGCCAGCAGGGGGCAGAGGTTCGGGGAGCTGTTTTTT; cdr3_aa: CASRGQRFGELFF
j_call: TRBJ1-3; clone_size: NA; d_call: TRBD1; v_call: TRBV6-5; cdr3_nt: TGTGCCAGCAGCCGGGACAGGACTCAGCCCATATATTTT; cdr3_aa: CASSRDRTQPIYF
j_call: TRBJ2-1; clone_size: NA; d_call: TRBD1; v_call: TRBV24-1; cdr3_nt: TGTGCCACCAGTGAACCTGGACAGGGGGTGAGCAATGAGCAGTTCTTC; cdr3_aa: CATSEPGQGVSNEQFF
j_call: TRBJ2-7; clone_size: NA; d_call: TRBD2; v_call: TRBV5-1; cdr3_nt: TGCGCCAGCAGCAATCCGGGGGGGCCCTACGAGCAGTACTTC; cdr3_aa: CASSNPGGPYEQYF
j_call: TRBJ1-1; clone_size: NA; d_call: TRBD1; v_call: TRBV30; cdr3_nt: TGTGCCCAGGACAGGGGTAGCACTGAAGCTTTCTTT; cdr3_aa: CAQDRGSTEAFF
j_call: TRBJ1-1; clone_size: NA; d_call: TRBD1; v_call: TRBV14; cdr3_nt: TGTGCCAGCAGCCACATAGGGACAGAAAAAGCTTTCTTT; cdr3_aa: CASSHIGTEKAFF
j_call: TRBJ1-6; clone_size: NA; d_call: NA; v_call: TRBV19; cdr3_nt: TGTGCCAGTAGTTCCCGCCGGGGCTCCTATAATTCACCCCTCCACTTT; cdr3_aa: CASSSRRGSYNSPLHF
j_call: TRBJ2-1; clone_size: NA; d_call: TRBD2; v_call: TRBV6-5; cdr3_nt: TGTGCCAGCACCCCGGGACTAGCGGTCTACAATGAGCAGTTCTTC; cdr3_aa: CASTPGLAVYNEQFF
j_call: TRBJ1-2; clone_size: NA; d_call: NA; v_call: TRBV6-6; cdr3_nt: TGTGCCAGCAGTTACTCCGGCGGTGACGGCTACACCTTC; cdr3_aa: CASSYSGGDGYTF
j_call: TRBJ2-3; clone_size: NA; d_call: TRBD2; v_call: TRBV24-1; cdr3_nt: TGTGCCACCAGTGATTTTCTAGCGGGGGGCACAGATACGCAGTATTTT; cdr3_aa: CATSDFLAGGTDTQYF
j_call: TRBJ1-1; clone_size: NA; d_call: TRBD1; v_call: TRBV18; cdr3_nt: TGTGCCAGCTCACCACCGGGAAGGGACAGGGAAGCTTTCTTT; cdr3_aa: CASSPPGRDREAFF
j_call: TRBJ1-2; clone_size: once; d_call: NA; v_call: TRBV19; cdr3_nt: TGTGCCAGTAGTATAACCGGGATCAACTATGGCTACACCTTC; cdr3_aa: CASSITGINYGYTF
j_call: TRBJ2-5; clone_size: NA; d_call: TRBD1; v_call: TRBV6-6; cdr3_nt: TGTGCCAGCAGTTACCCAGGACAGGGGGACGAGACCCAGTACTTC; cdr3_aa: CASSYPGQGDETQYF
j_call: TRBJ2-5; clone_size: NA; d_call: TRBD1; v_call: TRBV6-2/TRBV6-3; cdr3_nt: TGTGCCAGCAGTTGGACAGGGTTGGCGACCCAGTACTTC; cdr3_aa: CASSWTGLATQYF
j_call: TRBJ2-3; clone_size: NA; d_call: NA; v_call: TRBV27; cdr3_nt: TGTGCCAGCAGTTTATTTATGGCGGGGGCCACAGATACGCAGTATTTT; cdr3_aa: CASSLFMAGATDTQYF
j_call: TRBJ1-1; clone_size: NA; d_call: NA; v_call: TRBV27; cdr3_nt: TGTGCCAGCAGTTTGTCGGCAGGGCCCGGAGCTTTCTTT; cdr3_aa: CASSLSAGPGAFF